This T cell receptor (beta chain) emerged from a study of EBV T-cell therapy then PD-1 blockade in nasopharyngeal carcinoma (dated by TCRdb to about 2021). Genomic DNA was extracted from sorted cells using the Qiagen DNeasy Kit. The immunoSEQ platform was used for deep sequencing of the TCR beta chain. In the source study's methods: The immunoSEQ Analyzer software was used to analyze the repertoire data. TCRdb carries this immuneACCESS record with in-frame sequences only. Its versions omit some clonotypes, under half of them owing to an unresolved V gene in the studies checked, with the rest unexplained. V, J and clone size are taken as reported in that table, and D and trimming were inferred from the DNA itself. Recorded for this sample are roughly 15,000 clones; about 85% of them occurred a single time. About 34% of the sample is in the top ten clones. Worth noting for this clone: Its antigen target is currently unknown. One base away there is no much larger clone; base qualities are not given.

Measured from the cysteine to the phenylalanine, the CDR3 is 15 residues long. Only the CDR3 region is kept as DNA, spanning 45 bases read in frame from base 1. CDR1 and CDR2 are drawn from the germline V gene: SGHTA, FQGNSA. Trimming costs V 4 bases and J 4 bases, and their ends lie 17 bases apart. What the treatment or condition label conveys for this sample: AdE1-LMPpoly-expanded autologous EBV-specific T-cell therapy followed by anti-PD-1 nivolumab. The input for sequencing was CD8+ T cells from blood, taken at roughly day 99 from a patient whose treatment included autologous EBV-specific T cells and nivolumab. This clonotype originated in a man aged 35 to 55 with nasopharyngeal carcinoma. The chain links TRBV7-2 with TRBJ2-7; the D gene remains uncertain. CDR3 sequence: CASSSQWTKPYEQYF. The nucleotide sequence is TGTGCCAGCAGCTCGCAATGGACGAAACCATACGAGCAGTACTTC.